Sequencing of this TCR beta chain was carried out in a study of human T cells and chemical hapten exposure. Across the whole study: Investigators sensitized approximately 2 cm by approximately 2 cm of upper inner arm skin with 2% DPC. Upper-back patch tests with 0.01% DPC were read at 6 days. Diphenylcyclopropenone was applied weekly to patients' scalps across the roughly 23-week study.

Via MiXCR, TCRdb re-called the RACE reads, giving one row per CDR3 protein. This table holds 99,000 or so distinct CDR3 sequences, more than 10% found once. As for time point: pre-sensitization, week 0. As for treatment: therapeutic diphenylcyclopropenone sensitization with weekly scalp DPC. Donation of samples came from alopecia patients who were 18 to 70 years old and suitable for DPC. CDR1 and CDR2 (germline): MNHEY, SMNVEV (reference sequence). The CDR3 extends over 16 amino acids. V lost 5 bases and J lost 4; bases outside the gene matches: 8. This chain uses TRBV27 with TRBJ2-2; 9 bases line up with TRBD1. The receptor's source is a woman in her sixties with alopecia areata. Some clones in this sample may be carry-over from other donors' samples. The sample consisted of whole blood, taken in connection with sensitization to the hapten diphenylcyclopropenone (DPC). The CDR3 reads CASSTRDRAITGELFF. Written as DNA, the CDR3 is TGTGCCAGCAGTACCCGGGACAGGGCGATCACCGGGGAGCTGTTTTTT.